The 11 T cell receptor beta chains given below trace back to one sample, sequenced in a study of Graves' ophthalmopathy and Graves' hyperthyroidism. For repertoire sequencing, the TCR beta CDR3 regions were amplified from RNA transcripts. An opening RT-PCR round employed HTBI primers and preceded a second-round multiplex PCR. TCRdb used MiXCR to reprocess the multiplex PCR reads, holding one entry per CDR3 protein. The profile covers around 1,200,000 distinct CDR3 sequences, with about 36% appearing a single time and approximately 12% taken by the ten largest. Sequences were obtained from peripheral blood or thyroid tissue (not recorded which). These receptors were taken from an adult man with Graves' hyperthyroidism.

A word on this clonotype: Sequence at one end of the junction differs from germline and may be a read error. The chain employs TRBV10-3 and TRBJ1-2, with D perhaps matching TRBD1 (5 bases). This CDR3 comprises 15 residues. Germline V gene lookup returns CDR1 ENHRY and CDR2 SYGVKD. For the CDR3, the DNA is TGTGCCATCAGTGAGTCGGTCAGGGATGACTATGGCTACACTTTC. Translated: CAISESVRDDYGYTF.

The chain uses TRBV7-9 and TRBJ2-2; D possibly corresponds to TRBD1 (5 bases). V lost 8 bases to trimming and J lost 6 bases, with 7 bases between them. The CDR3 runs to 11 residues. The germline gives CDR1 SEHNR, CDR2 FQNEAQ (reference sequence). DNA of the CDR3: TGTGCCAGCGGACATTCCGGGGAGCTGTTTTTT. Translated, it gives CASGHSGELFF.

The table lists this clonotype with many counts. CDR3: CASSKQGNNSPLHF. The CDR3 region has the DNA TGTGCCAGCAGCAAACAGGGGAATAATTCACCCCTCCACTTT. The V and J genes are TRBV7-9 and TRBJ1-6; 7 bases match TRBD1. Germline V CDR1 and CDR2: SEHNR, FQNEAQ (reference sequence). V shed 5 bases, J shed 5 bases, and the junction held 3 bases outside the gene matches. CDR3 length equals 14 residues.

This clonotype appeared many times. J is TRBJ2-5 and V is TRBV12-3 or TRBV12-4; D gene ambiguous. This CDR3 comprises 16 residues. The V end lost 2 bases, the J end lost 5 bases, and 18 bases lay between the germline ends. CDR3 protein: CASSLTDRTGRETQYF. The CDR3 region has the DNA TGTGCCAGCAGTTTAACGGATCGGACCGGGCGGGAGACCCAGTACTTC.

In the case of this clonotype: Germline and junction disagree at one end, which may indicate a read error. V and J are TRBV25-1 and TRBJ1-2, with 10 bases that match TRBD1. CDR1 MGHDK and CDR2 SYGVNS come from the germline V gene. This CDR3 contains 12 residues. CDR3 protein: CASSIGTGAEAF. The CDR3 DNA sequence: TGTGCCAGCAGTATCGGGACAGGGGCAGAGGCCTTC.

This clonotype was counted many times. The V and J genes are TRBV7-9 and TRBJ2-7; D call uncertain. This CDR3 is 11 amino acids long. Per the germline V gene, CDR1 is SEHNR and CDR2 is FQNEAQ (reference sequence). Between the trimmed V and J ends, which lost 5 bases and 4 bases, there was a span of 6 bases. The CDR3, as DNA: TGTGCCAGCAGCCCCGTTTACGAGCAGTACTTC. Its translation: CASSPVYEQYF.

The table lists this clonotype with many counts. The chain has TRBV5-1 and TRBJ2-5, with 12 positions matching TRBD2. The CDR3 is made up of 14 amino acids. Germline-derived CDR1 and CDR2 are SGHRS and YFSETQ. After removal of 4 bases from V and 4 bases from J, the junction contained 2 bases not matched to a gene. The CDR3 spells CASSGGLAGETQYF. In DNA, the CDR3 is TGCGCCAGCAGCGGGGGACTAGCGGGAGAGACCCAGTACTTC.

The chain uses TRBV6-6 and TRBJ2-7, with D perhaps TRBD2 (5 bases). Germline assignment: CDR1 MNHNY and CDR2 SVGAGI (reference sequence). V was trimmed by 7 bases and J by 2 bases, leaving 18 bases between them. The CDR3 is 15 residues long. CDR3 sequence: CASTDVQEAPYEQYF. The DNA for the CDR3 is TGTGCCAGCACCGACGTGCAGGAGGCGCCCTACGAGCAGTACTTC.

This clonotype was found a few times. The gene calls are TRBV20-1 and TRBJ1-6, with D possibly TRBD1 on 5 matching bases. Trimming took 3 bases from V and 0 from J, leaving 12 bases between them. This CDR3 contains 16 residues. Germline loops: CDR1 DFQATT, CDR2 SNEGSKA (reference sequence). The CDR3 nucleotides are TGCAGTGCTAGGGGGCAGGCGAGCTCCTATAATTCACCCCTCCACTTT. Translating gives CSARGQASSYNSPLHF.

The rearrangement joins TRBV20-1 to TRBJ1-6; D remains unclear. This CDR3 contains 12 residues. The V and J ends lost 6 bases and 14 bases respectively, with 17 bases between them. Germline V gives CDR1 DFQATT, CDR2 SNEGSKA (reference sequence). The CDR3 bases are TGCAGTGCCGGAAGGCCTCCTACAACCCTCCACTTT. Its protein product is CSAGRPPTTLHF.

The rearrangement links TRBV7-8 to TRBJ2-5, with 11 bases that match TRBD2. The CDR3 totals 16 residues. After removal of 4 bases from V and 6 bases from J, the junction contained 10 bases not matched to a gene. Per germline, CDR1 SGHVS and CDR2 FQNEAQ. CDR3 residues: CASSSNRLAGRKTQYF. The CDR3 nucleotides read TGTGCCAGCAGCTCCAATAGACTAGCGGGAAGGAAGACCCAGTACTTC.